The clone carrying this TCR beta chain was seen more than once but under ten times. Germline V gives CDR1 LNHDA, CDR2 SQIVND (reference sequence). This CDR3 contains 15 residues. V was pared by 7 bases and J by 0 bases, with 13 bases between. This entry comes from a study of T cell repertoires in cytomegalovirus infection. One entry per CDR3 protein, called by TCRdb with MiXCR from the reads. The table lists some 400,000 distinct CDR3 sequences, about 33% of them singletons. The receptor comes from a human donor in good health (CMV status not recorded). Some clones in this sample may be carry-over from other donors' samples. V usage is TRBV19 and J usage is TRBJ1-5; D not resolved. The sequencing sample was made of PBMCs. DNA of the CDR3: TGTGCCAGTATGGGTAGGGCGAATAGCAATCAGCCCCAGCATTTT. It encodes CASMGRANSNQPQHF. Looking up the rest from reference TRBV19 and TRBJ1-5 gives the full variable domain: DGGITQSPKYLFRKEGQNVTLSCEQNLNHDAMYWYRQDPGQGLRLIYYSQIVNDFQKGDIAEGYSVSREKKESFPLTVTSAQKNPTAFYLCASMGRANSNQPQHFGDGTRLSIL.